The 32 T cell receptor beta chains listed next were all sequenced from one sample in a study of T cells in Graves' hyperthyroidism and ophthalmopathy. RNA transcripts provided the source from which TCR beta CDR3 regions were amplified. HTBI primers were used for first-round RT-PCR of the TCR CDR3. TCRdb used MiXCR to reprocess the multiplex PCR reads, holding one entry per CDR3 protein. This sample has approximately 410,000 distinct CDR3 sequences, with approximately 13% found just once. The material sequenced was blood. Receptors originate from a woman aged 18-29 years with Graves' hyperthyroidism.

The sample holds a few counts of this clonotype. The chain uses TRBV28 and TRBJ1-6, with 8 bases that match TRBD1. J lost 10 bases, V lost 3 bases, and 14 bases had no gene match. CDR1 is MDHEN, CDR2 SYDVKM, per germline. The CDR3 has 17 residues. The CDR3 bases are TGTGCCAGCAGTTTTAAGGCAGGGGGCCGGTCATCCTCACCCCTCCACTTT. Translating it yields CASSFKAGGRSSSPLHF.

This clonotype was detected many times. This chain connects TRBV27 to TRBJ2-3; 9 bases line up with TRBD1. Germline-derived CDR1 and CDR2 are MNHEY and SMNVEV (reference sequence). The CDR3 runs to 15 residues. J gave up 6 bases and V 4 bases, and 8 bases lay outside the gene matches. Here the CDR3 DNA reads TGTGCCAGCAGTTCAAAGGGGACAGGGTCCGATACGCAGTATTTT. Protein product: CASSSKGTGSDTQYF.

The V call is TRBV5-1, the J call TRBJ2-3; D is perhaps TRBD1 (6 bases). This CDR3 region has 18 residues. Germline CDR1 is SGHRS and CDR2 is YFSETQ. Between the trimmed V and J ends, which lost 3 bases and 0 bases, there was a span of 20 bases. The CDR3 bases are TGCGCCAGCAGCTCAATATTGACAGGCCGGGGCAGCACAGATACGCAGTATTTT. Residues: CASSSILTGRGSTDTQYF.

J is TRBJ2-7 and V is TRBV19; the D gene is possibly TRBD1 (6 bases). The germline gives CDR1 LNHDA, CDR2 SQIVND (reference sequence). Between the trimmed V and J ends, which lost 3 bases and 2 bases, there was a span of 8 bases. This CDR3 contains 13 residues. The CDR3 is CASSIQGPYEQYF. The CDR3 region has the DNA TGTGCCAGTAGTATTCAGGGGCCCTACGAGCAGTACTTC.

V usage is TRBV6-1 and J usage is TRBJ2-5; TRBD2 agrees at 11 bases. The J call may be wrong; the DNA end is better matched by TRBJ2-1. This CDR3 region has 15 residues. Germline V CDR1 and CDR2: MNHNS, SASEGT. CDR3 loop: CASSELAGGSETQFF. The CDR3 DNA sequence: TGTGCCAGCAGTGAATTAGCGGGAGGGAGCGAGACCCAGTTCTTC.

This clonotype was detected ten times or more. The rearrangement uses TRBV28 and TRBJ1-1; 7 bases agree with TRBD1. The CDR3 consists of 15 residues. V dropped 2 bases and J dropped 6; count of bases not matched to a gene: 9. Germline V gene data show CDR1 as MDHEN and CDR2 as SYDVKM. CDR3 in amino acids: CASSLRPQGFPEAFF. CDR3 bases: TGTGCCAGCAGTTTAAGGCCACAGGGGTTCCCTGAAGCTTTCTTT.

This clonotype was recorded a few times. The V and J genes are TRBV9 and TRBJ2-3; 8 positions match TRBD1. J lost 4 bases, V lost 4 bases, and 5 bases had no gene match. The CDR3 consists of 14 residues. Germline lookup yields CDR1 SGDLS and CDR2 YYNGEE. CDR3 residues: CASSTLDRADTQYF. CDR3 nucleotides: TGTGCCAGCAGCACCCTGGACAGGGCAGATACGCAGTATTTT.

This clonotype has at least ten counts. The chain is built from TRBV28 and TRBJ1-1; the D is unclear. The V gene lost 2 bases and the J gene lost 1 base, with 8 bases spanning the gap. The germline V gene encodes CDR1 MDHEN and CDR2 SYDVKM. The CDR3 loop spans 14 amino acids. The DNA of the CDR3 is TGTGCCAGCAGTTTAAGCAGCGGGAACACTGAAGCTTTCTTT. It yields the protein CASSLSSGNTEAFF.

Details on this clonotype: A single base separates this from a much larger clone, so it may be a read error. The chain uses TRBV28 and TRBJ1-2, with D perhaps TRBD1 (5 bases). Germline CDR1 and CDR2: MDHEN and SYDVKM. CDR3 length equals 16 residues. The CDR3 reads CAGSFPLGARVNGYTF. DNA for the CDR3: TGTGCCGGCAGTTTCCCTCTGGGAGCCAGGGTGAATGGCTACACCTTC.

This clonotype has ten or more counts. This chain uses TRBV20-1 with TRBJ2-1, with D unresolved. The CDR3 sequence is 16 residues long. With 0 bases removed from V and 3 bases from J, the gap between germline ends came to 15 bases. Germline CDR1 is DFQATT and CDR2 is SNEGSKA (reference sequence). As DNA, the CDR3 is TGCAGTGCTAGAGATCCCGTTAACCACGGCTACAATGAGCAGTTCTTC. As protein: CSARDPVNHGYNEQFF.

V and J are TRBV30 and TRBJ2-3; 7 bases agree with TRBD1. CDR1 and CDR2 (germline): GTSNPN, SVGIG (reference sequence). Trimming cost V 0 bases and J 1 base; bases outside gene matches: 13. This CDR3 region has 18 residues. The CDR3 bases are TGTGCCTGGAGTGTACGCGGCAGGGGGAAGCAGGGCACAGATACGCAGTATTTT. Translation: CAWSVRGRGKQGTDTQYF.

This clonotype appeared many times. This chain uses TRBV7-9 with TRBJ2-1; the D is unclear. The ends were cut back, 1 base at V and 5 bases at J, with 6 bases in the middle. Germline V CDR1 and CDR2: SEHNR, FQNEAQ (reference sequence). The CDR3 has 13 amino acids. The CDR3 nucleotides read TGTGCCAGCAGCTTAGGCCTAAACAATGAGCAGTTCTTC. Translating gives CASSLGLNNEQFF.

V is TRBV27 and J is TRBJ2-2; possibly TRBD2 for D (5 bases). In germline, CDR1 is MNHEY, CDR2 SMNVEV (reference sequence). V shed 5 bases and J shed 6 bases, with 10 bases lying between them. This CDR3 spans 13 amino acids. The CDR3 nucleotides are TGTGCCAGCAGTCACGGGGTAGCCGGGGAGCTGTTTTTT. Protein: CASSHGVAGELFF.

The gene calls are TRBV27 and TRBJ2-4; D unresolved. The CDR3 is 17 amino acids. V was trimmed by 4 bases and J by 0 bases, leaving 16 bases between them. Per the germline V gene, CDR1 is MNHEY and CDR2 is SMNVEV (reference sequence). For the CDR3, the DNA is TGTGCCAGCAGTTCCACCGTCAGGAGCCTAGCCAAAAACATTCAGTACTTC. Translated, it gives CASSSTVRSLAKNIQYF.

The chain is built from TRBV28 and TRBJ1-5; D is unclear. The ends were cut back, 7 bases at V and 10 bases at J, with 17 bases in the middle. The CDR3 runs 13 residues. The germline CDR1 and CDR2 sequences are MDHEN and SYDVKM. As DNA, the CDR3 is TGTGCCAGCAAAGAGGGTGTTTTCCTTCCCCAGCATTTT. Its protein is CASKEGVFLPQHF.

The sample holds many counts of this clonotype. CDR3 sequence (DNA): TGTGCCAGCAGGACTCAGGGAGACGGGGAGCTGTTTTTT. Encoded protein: CASRTQGDGELFF. The rearrangement joins TRBV6-1 to TRBJ2-2, with D tentatively TRBD1 or TRBD2 (5 bases each). V gave up 6 bases and J gave up 7 bases, with 12 bases separating them. The V gene's germline CDR1 is MNHNS and CDR2 SASEGT. The CDR3 runs 13 residues.

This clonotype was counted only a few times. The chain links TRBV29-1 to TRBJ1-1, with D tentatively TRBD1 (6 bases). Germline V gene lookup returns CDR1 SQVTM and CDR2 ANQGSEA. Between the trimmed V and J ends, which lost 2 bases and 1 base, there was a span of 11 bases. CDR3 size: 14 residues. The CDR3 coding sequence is TGCAGCGTTGAAAAAGGGGGGGGGAACACTGAAGCTTTCTTT. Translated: CSVEKGGGNTEAFF. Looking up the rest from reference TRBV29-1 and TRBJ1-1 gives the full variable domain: SAVISQKPSRDICQRGTSLTIQCQVDSQVTMMFWYRQQPGQSLTLIATANQGSEATYESGFVIDKFPISRPNLTFSTLTVSNMSPEDSSIYLCSVEKGGGNTEAFFGQGTRLTVV.

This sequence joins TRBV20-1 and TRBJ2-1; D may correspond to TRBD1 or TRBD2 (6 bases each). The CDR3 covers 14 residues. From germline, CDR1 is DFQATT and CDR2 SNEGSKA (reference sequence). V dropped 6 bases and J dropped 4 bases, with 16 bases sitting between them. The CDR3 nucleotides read TGCAGTGCGAGCAGGGGACTTCCATACAATGAGCAGTTCTTC. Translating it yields CSASRGLPYNEQFF.

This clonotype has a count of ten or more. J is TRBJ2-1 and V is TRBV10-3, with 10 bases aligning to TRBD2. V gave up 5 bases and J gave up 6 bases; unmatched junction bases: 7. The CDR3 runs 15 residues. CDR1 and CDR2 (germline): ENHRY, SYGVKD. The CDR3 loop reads CAISRPGLAFNEQFF. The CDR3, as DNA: TGTGCCATCAGTAGACCGGGACTAGCGTTCAATGAGCAGTTCTTC.

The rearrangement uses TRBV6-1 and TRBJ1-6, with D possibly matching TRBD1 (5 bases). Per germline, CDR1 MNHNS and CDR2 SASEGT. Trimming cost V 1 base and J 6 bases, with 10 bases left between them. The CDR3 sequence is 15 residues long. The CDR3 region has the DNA TGTGCCAGCAGTGAAGTGGGGGAAGCTAATTCACCCCTCCACTTT. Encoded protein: CASSEVGEANSPLHF.

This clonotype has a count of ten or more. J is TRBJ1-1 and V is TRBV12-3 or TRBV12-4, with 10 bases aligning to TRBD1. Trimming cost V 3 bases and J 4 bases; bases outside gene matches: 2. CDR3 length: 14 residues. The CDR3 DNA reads TGTGCCAGCAGTTTTGGGGACAGGGGCACTGAAGCTTTCTTT. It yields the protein CASSFGDRGTEAFF.

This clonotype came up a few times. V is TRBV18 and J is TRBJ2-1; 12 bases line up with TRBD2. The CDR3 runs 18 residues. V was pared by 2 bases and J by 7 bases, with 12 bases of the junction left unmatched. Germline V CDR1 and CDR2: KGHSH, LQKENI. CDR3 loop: CASSPKLGRLAGENEQFF. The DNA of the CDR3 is TGTGCCAGCTCACCAAAGCTCGGGCGACTAGCGGGAGAGAATGAGCAGTTCTTC.

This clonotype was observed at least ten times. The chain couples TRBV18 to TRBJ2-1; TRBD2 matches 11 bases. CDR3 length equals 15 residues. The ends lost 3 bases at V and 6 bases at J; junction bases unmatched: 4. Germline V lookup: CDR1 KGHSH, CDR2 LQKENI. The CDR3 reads CASSPTSGIGNEQFF. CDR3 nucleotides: TGTGCCAGCTCACCGACTAGCGGGATTGGCAATGAGCAGTTCTTC.

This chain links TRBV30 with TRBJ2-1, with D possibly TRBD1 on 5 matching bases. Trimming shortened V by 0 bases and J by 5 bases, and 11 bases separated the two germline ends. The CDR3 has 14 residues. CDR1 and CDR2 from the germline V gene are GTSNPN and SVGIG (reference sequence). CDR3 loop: CAWSVKGFHNEQFF. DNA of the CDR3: TGTGCCTGGAGTGTTAAGGGGTTCCACAATGAGCAGTTCTTC.

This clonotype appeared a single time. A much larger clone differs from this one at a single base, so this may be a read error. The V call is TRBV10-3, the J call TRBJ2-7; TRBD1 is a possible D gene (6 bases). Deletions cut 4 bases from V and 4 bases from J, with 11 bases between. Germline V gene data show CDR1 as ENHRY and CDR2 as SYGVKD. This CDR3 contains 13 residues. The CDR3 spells CAISGDIEYEQYF. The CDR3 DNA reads TGTGCCATCAGTGGGGACATAGAGTACGAGCAGTACTTC.

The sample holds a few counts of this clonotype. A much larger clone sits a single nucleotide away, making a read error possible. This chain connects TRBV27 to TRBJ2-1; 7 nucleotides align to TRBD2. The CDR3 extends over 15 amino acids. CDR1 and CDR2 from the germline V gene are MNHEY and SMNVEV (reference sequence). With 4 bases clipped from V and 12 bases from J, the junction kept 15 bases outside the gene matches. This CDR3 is CASSSGLGVLDGQFF. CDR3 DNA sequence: TGTGCCAGCAGTTCTGGACTAGGGGTCCTCGATGGGCAGTTCTTC.

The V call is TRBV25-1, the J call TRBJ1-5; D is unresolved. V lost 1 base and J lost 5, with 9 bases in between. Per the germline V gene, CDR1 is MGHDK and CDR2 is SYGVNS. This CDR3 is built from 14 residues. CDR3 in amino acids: CASSEWEEHQPQHF. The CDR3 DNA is TGTGCCAGCAGTGAATGGGAAGAGCATCAGCCCCAGCATTTT.

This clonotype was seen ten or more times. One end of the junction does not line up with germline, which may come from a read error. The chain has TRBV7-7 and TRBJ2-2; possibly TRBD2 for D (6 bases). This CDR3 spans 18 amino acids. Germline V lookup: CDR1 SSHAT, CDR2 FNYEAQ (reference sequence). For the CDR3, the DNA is TGTGCTAGCAGTAACGGAGTGCAGCGGGCTTCGAACACCGGGGAGCTGTTTTTT. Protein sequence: CASSNGVQRASNTGELFF.

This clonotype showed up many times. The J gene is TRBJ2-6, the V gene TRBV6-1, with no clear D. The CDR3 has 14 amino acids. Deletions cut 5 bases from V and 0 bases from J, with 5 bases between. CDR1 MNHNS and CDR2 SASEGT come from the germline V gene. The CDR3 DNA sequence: TGTGCCAGCAGTTCCCTCTCTGGGGCCAACGTCCTGACTTTC. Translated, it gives CASSSLSGANVLTF.

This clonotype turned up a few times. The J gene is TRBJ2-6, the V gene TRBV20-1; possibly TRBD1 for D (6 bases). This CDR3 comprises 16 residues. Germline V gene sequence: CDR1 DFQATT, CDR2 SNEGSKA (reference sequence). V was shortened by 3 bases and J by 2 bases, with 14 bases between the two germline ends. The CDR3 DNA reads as TGCAGTGCTAGCCCGCTACAGGGAACTGGGGCCAACGTCCTGACTTTC. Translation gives CSASPLQGTGANVLTF.

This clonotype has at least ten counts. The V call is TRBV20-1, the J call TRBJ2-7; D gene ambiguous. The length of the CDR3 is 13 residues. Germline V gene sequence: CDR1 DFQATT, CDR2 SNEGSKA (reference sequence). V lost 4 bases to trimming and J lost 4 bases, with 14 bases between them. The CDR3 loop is CSAMGSGLYEQYF. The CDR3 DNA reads TGCAGTGCTATGGGCTCCGGGTTATACGAGCAGTACTTC.

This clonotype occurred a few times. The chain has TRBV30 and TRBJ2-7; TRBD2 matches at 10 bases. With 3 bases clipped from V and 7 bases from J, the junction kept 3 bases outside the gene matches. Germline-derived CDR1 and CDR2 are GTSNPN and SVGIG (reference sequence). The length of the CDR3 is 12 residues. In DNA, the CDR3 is TGTGCCTGGAGCGGGACTAGCGAAGAGCAGTACTTC. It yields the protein CAWSGTSEEQYF. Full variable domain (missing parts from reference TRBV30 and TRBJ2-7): SQTIHQWPATLVQPVGSPLSLECTVEGTSNPNLYWYRQAAGRGLQLLFYSVGIGQISSEVPQNLSASRPQDRQFILSSKKLLLSDSGFYLCAWSGTSEEQYFGPGTRLTVT.